What follows are 5 T cell receptor beta chains derived from one specimen sequenced in a study of cytomegalovirus exposure and HLA in healthy donors. Use of 60 Vbeta and 13 Jbeta primers characterized the PCR. Profiled with immunoSEQ multiplex PCR; TCRdb holds only in-frame clones, not every one. The sample has around 80,000 clones; around 60% are singletons. The sequencing input was PBMCs. These receptors originate from a male donor in good health and CMV-seropositive.

This clone appeared a few times. The chain has TRBV6-5 and TRBJ2-7; 9 bases match TRBD1. This CDR3 is 16 amino acids long. After removal of 0 bases from V and 1 base from J, the junction contained 4 bases not matched to a gene. Germline assignment: CDR1 MNHEY and CDR2 SVGAGI. CDR3 region: CASSYSVTGGSYEQYF. The CDR3 nucleotides read TGTGCCAGCAGTTACTCGGTGACAGGGGGGTCCTACGAGCAGTACTTC.

This clone has just a few counts. This chain connects TRBV10-3 to TRBJ1-1, with D hard to call. Germline V lookup: CDR1 ENHRY, CDR2 SYGVKD. The CDR3 loop spans 15 amino acids. V lost 1 base and J lost 0, with 9 bases in between. CDR3 protein: CAISEFDTVNTEAFF. CDR3 nucleotides: TGTGCCATCAGTGAGTTCGACACGGTGAACACTGAAGCTTTCTTT.

The chain links TRBV30 to TRBJ2-1; TRBD1 matches at 8 bases. The CDR3 is 14 amino acids. Germline loops: CDR1 GTSNPN, CDR2 SVGIG (reference sequence). Trimming took 0 bases from V and 7 from J; bases not matched to a gene: 5. The CDR3 region has the DNA TGTGCCTGGAGTGTCAGGGGGCAGAGGAATGAGCAGTTCTTC. Protein sequence: CAWSVRGQRNEQFF. Together with reference TRBV30 and TRBJ2-1, the CDR3 gives the full variable domain: SQTIHQWPATLVQPVGSPLSLECTVEGTSNPNLYWYRQAAGRGLQLLFYSVGIGQISSEVPQNLSASRPQDRQFILSSKKLLLSDSGFYLCAWSVRGQRNEQFFGPGTRLTVL.

The rearrangement links TRBV2 to TRBJ2-7; D ambiguous. The CDR3 contains 12 residues. Trimming removed 1 base at V and 11 bases at J, with 12 bases between. Germline assignment: CDR1 SNHLY and CDR2 FYNNEI. The CDR3 nucleotides are TGTGCCAGCAGTGAAGTAGACACGAAAAAGTACTTC. Amino acid sequence: CASSEVDTKKYF.

This clone was counted a few times. This rearrangement joins TRBV11-3 to TRBJ2-1; D ambiguous. V dropped 5 bases and J dropped 6 bases, with 5 bases sitting between them. This CDR3 region has 11 residues. The V gene's germline CDR1 is SGHNT and CDR2 YENEEA. CDR3 nucleotides: TGTGCCAGCAGCCACTCCAATGAGCAGTTCTTC. Protein product: CASSHSNEQFF.